The entry below describes one TCR beta chain. The antigen is not known. PCR was performed a second time for about 7 to 12 cycles using a sample-barcoded 5' primer and a J-beta primer mix. TCRdb re-derived calls from the 5' RACE reads in MiXCR, one entry per CDR3 protein. The data contain hundreds of thousands of distinct CDR3 sequences, under 65% of them singletons. This CDR3 is built from 14 residues. Trimming took 5 bases from V and 4 from J, leaving 15 bases between them. The data belong to a study of blood T cells in healthy people across ages. General study points: Roughly linear age-related decline in beta diversity appeared, significant by age about 37.

Sequencing was done on a sample of blood. The TCR comes from an elderly woman in good health. The chain couples TRBV12-3 or TRBV12-4 to TRBJ2-7, with TRBD2 as a possible D gene (5 bases). CDR3 in amino acids: CASSPPGKYYEQYF. The CDR3 bases are TGTGCCAGCAGTCCCCCGGGGAAGTATTACGAGCAGTACTTC.